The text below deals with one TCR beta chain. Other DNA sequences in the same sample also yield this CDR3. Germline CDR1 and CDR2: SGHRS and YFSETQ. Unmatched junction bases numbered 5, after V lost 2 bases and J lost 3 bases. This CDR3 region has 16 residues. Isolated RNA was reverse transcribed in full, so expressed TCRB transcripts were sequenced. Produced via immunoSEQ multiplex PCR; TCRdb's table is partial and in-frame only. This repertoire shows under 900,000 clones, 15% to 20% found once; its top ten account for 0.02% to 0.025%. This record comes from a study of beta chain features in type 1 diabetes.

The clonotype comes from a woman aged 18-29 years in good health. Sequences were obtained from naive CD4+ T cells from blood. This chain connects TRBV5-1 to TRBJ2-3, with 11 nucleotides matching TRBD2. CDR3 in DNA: TGCGCCAGCAGCTTTGGTACTAGCGGGAGTACAGATACGCAGTATTTT. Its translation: CASSFGTSGSTDTQYF. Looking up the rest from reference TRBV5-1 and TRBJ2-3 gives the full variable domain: KAGVTQTPRYLIKTRGQQVTLSCSPISGHRSVSWYQQTPGQGLQFLFEYFSETQRNKGNFPGRFSGRQFSNSRSEMNVSTLELGDSALYLCASSFGTSGSTDTQYFGPGTRLTVL.